This TCR beta chain was retrieved from a study of T cell responses to AZD1222 COVID-19 vaccine. CDR1 and CDR2 from the germline V gene are SGHAT and FQNNGV. Trimming stripped 5 bases from V and 11 bases from J, with 10 bases between. The CDR3 extends over 12 amino acids. The method was immunoSEQ multiplex PCR; TCRdb's version includes in-frame clones alone and lacks a portion of them. Found here are 180,000 or so clones, about 92% of them singletons; the top ten hold 1.3%. Source: peripheral blood, taken 28 days after the second AZD1222 dose. The chain is built from TRBV11-2 and TRBJ1-6, with D hard to call. The sequence was collected from an adult who received the AZD1222 COVID-19 vaccine. As DNA, the CDR3 is TGTGCCAGCAGCCCCTCAAAGGCACCCCTCCACTTT. Translated, it gives CASSPSKAPLHF.